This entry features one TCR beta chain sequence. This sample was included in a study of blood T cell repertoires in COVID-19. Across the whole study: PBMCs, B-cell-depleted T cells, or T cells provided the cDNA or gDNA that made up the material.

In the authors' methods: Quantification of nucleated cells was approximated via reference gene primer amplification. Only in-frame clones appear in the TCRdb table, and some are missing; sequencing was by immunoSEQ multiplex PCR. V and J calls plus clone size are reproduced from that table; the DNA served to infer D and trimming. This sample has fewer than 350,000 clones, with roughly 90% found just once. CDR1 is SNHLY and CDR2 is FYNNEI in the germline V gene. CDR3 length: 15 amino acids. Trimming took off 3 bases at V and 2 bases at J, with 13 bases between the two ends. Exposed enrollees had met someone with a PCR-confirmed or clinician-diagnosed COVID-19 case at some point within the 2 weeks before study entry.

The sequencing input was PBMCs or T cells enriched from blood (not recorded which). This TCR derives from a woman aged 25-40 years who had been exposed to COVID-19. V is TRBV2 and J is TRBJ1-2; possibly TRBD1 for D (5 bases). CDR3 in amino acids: CASSEGPGNNYGYTF. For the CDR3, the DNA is TGTGCCAGCAGTGAGGGGCCGGGCAACAACTATGGCTACACCTTC.